The present TCR beta chain was sequenced within a study of PD-1 blockade in mismatch repair-deficient tumors. V was cut by 2 bases and J by 9 bases, with 17 bases left in between. There are 13 residues in the CDR3. CDR1 and CDR2 (germline): GTSNPN, SVGIG (reference sequence). Clones were sequenced by immunoSEQ multiplex PCR, and TCRdb holds only the in-frame ones, with some missing. Among about 51,000 clones listed, over 70% were seen once. TCRs were sequenced from a few patients responding to pembrolizumab. The rearrangement joins TRBV30 to TRBJ2-7, with D unclear. Sequenced here: peripheral blood, sampled about 4.5 months after starting pembrolizumab. The clonotype was recovered from an adult with mismatch repair-deficient cancer. CDR3 in DNA: TGTGCCTGGAGTCTCGACGGAGCCGCAGGGCAGTACTTC. This gives the protein CAWSLDGAAGQYF. The whole variable domain, remainder taken from reference TRBV30 and TRBJ2-7, is SQTIHQWPATLVQPVGSPLSLECTVEGTSNPNLYWYRQAAGRGLQLLFYSVGIGQISSEVPQNLSASRPQDRQFILSSKKLLLSDSGFYLCAWSLDGAAGQYFGPGTRLTVT.